This TCR beta chain was recorded in a study of T cells in Graves' hyperthyroidism and ophthalmopathy. Study-wide background: Peripheral blood specimens were obtained at initial diagnosis, prior to any treatment.

On this clonotype itself: Its cognate antigen is unknown. Because the CDR3 is missing its conserved closing phenylalanine or tryptophan, this is likely a read error. It is unclear where the CDR3 begins or ends on the DNA, so no DNA is shown, and the CDR3 is as TCRdb lists it.

Absence of ophthalmopathy progression within 18 months defined stable Graves' hyperthyroidism. Authors of the study amplified TCR beta CDR3 regions from RNA transcripts. HTBI primers drove first-round RT-PCR of the TCR CDR3. TCRdb called the multiplex PCR reads again in MiXCR, with one record for every CDR3 protein. The data show about 840,000 distinct CDR3 sequences, 38% seen once. Study-wide results and limits: Stable hyperthyroidism was separated from ophthalmopathy by a model based on 13 V-J features.

Specimen: blood. The receptor's source is a man aged 18 to 29 with Graves' hyperthyroidism.

The CDR3 sequence: CASSPPGTGQKRPSTY. V and J are TRBV4-2 and TRBJ2-5; TRBD1, the D gene given by the table, was not confirmed from the DNA. In germline, CDR1 is LGHNA, CDR2 YNFKEQ. The CDR3 spans 16 amino acids, including both terminal residues.